This T cell receptor (beta chain) was retrieved from a study of blood T cell repertoires in COVID-19. Study-wide background: Spain, Italy and the United States supplied samples that represented acute and convalescent COVID-19. The analysed material was cDNA or gDNA that came from T cells, B-cell-depleted T cells, or PBMCs.

Authors' analysis steps: For nucleated cells, counts were estimated from reference gene primer amplification. Measured with immunoSEQ multiplex PCR; TCRdb has only the in-frame clones, and not every one. The DNA gave D and trimming, while V, J and clone size come from that table. The table includes 220,000 or so clones, 84% detected once. The CDR3 has 15 amino acids. CDR1 is SGHVS, CDR2 FQNEAQ, per germline. Trimming removed 3 bases from V and 8 bases from J; junction bases left unmatched: 7. The clonotype originates from a woman aged 60 to 75 who had recovered from COVID-19. The rearrangement links TRBV7-8 to TRBJ1-4, with TRBD1 matching over 9 bases. Material for sequencing was peripheral blood. This chain's CDR3 is CASSFPTGGAEKLFF. In DNA form, the CDR3 reads TGTGCCAGCAGCTTCCCCACAGGGGGCGCGGAAAAACTGTTTTTT.